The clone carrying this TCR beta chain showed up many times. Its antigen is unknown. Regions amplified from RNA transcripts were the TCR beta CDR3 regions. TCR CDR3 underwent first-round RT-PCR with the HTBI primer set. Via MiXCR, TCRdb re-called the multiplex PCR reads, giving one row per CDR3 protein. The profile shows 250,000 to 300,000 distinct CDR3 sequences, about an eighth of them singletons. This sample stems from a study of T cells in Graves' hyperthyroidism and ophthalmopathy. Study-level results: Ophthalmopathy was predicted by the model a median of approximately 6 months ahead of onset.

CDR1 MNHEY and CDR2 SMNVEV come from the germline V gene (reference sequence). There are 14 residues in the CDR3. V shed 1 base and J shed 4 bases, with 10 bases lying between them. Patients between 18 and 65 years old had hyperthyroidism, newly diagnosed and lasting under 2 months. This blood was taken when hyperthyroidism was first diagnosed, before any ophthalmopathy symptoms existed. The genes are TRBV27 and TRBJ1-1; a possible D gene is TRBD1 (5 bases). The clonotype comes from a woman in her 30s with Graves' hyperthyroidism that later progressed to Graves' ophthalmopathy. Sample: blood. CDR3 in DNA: TGTGCCAGCAGTTTATTGGGCAGGGCCACTGAAGCTTTCTTT. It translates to CASSLLGRATEAFF.